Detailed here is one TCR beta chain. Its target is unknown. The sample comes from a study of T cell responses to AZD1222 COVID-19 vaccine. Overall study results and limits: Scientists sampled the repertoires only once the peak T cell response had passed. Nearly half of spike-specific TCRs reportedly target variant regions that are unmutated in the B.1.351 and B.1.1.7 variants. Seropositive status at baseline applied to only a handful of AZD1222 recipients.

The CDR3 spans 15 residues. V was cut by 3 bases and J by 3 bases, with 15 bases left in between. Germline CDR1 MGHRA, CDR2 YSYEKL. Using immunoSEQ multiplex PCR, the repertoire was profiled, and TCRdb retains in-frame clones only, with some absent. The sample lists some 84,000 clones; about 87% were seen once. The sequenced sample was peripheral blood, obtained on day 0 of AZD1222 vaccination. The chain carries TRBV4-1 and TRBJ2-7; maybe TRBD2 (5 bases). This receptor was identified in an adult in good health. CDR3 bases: TGCGCCAGCAGCCACCCCGGACTTGAACACTACGAGCAGTACTTC. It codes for CASSHPGLEHYEQYF.